This passage covers 27 T cell receptor beta chains from one sample sequenced in a study of T cell repertoires in cytomegalovirus infection. Antigens of these TCRs are unknown. TCRdb called the reads again in MiXCR, with one record for every CDR3 protein. The data contain some 800,000 distinct CDR3 sequences, 25% to 35% of them seen just once; the ten biggest clones take up under 15%. The specimen was cultured CD8+ T cells from PBMCs, collected from culture after CMV antigen stimulation. The source is a human donor in good health (CMV status not recorded). Some clones in this sample may be carry-over from other donors' samples.

This clonotype was seen only a few times. The V and J genes are TRBV29-1 and TRBJ2-1, with a weak D call TRBD2 (6 bases). V was cut by 7 bases and J by 8 bases, with 24 bases left in between. CDR1 and CDR2 (germline): SQVTM, ANQGSEA. The CDR3 is made up of 15 amino acids. CDR3 DNA sequence: TGCAGCGCTGGGGATATAGGGCTAGCGACATATGAGCAGTTCTTC. It codes for CSAGDIGLATYEQFF.

V is TRBV6-2 or TRBV6-3 and J is TRBJ2-2; D is unresolved. Germline-derived CDR1 and CDR2 are MNHEY and SVGEGT. V lost 2 bases and J lost 2, with 9 bases in between. The CDR3 is made up of 15 amino acids. The CDR3 DNA reads as TGTGCCAGCAGTTACCACGAGGATAACACCGGGGAGCTGTTTTTT. Translating it yields CASSYHEDNTGELFF.

This clonotype was recorded only once. The gene calls are TRBV28 and TRBJ2-7, with D tentatively TRBD2 (5 bases). This CDR3 has 15 amino acids. Germline V gene data show CDR1 as MDHEN and CDR2 as SYDVKM. V dropped 3 bases and J dropped 1 base, with 13 bases sitting between them. The CDR3 is CASSLTGVNSYEQYV. The CDR3 DNA reads TGTGCCAGCAGTTTGACCGGGGTCAATTCCTACGAGCAGTACGTC.

The genes are TRBV7-9 and TRBJ1-1; unclear D gene. Germline V gene sequence: CDR1 SEHNR, CDR2 FQNEAQ (reference sequence). V was clipped by 1 base and J by 10 bases, with 7 bases between them. The CDR3 length is 11 residues. The DNA for the CDR3 is TGTGCCAGCAGCTTAGTACTTGGAGCTTTCTTT. Residues: CASSLVLGAFF.

The V gene is TRBV28, the J gene TRBJ2-2, with a weak D call TRBD2 (5 bases). Germline V gene data show CDR1 as MDHEN and CDR2 as SYDVKM. The CDR3 is 14 amino acids. Trimming pared 5 bases from V and 7 bases from J, leaving 14 bases between. The CDR3 is CASSPGSLFGELFF. CDR3 DNA sequence: TGTGCCAGCAGTCCGGGAAGCTTGTTCGGGGAGCTGTTTTTT.

This clonotype turned up a few times. This chain uses TRBV7-2 with TRBJ2-3; 12 nucleotides match TRBD2. From germline, CDR1 is SGHTA and CDR2 FQGNSA. The CDR3 is 20 amino acids. Losses at the gene ends were 1 base for V and 2 bases for J; bases not matched to a gene: 13. This CDR3 is CASSLGGRLAGGGNTDTQYF. The CDR3 DNA follows: TGTGCCAGCAGCTTAGGGGGGCGTCTAGCGGGGGGGGGAAACACAGATACGCAGTATTTT.

This clonotype came up a few times. The V call is TRBV12-3 or TRBV12-4, the J call TRBJ1-1, with TRBD1 as a possible D gene (5 bases). The CDR3 covers 14 residues. V lost 7 bases to trimming and J lost 6 bases, with 18 bases between them. CDR3 loop: CASTLGRPDAEAFF. The CDR3, as DNA: TGTGCCAGCACCTTGGGACGCCCGGACGCTGAAGCTTTCTTT.

This clonotype was seen more than once but under ten times. The J gene is TRBJ2-5, the V gene TRBV13, with 10 bases lining up with TRBD1. Trimming removed 0 bases from V and 5 bases from J; junction bases left unmatched: 18. The CDR3 contains 20 residues. Per germline, CDR1 PRHDT and CDR2 FYEKMQ (reference sequence). CDR3 protein: CASSLGRDRGGSGSGETQYF. The CDR3 DNA follows: TGTGCCAGCAGCTTAGGCCGGGACAGGGGAGGAAGTGGATCAGGGGAGACCCAGTACTTC. Looking up the rest from reference TRBV13 and TRBJ2-5 gives the full variable domain: AAGVIQSPRHLIKEKRETATLKCYPIPRHDTVYWYQQGPGQDPQFLISFYEKMQSDKGSIPDRFSAQQFSDYHSELNMSSLELGDSALYFCASSLGRDRGGSGSGETQYFGPGTRLLVL.

With regard to this clonotype: One end of the junction does not line up with germline, which may come from a read error. CDR3 DNA sequence: TGTGTCAGTACTCGGGGGGCCTACGGCTACACCTTC. Residues: CVSTRGAYGYTF. This rearrangement joins TRBV19 to TRBJ1-2; weak D call: TRBD1 (6 bases). Germline CDR1 LNHDA, CDR2 SQIVND (reference sequence). The CDR3 has 12 residues.

The rearrangement links TRBV10-3 to TRBJ1-5, with D maybe TRBD1 (6 bases). Germline V lookup: CDR1 ENHRY, CDR2 SYGVKD. The CDR3 loop spans 14 amino acids. The V end lost 5 bases, the J end lost 6 bases, and 14 bases lay between the germline ends. The CDR3 sequence: CAISSKQGFQPQHF. The CDR3 DNA reads as TGTGCCATCAGTTCTAAACAGGGCTTTCAGCCCCAGCATTTT.

The V call is TRBV29-1, the J call TRBJ1-1; D unclear. The CDR3 runs 16 residues. Trimming cost V 0 bases and J 0 bases, with 14 bases left between them. Germline values: CDR1 SQVTM, CDR2 ANQGSEA. The CDR3, as DNA: TGCAGCGTTGAAGATTGGAGCATTTCTATGAACACTGAAGCTTTCTTT. Its protein is CSVEDWSISMNTEAFF.

The V gene is TRBV12-3 or TRBV12-4, the J gene TRBJ2-1, with D hard to call. Trimming pared 5 bases from V and 6 bases from J, leaving 14 bases between. The CDR3 loop spans 14 amino acids. DNA of the CDR3: TGTGCCAGCAGTGGTCAGGACCAAGTCAATGAGCAGTTCTTC. As protein: CASSGQDQVNEQFF.

The rearrangement links TRBV6-2 or TRBV6-3 to TRBJ2-2; D might be TRBD2 (5 bases). The CDR3 consists of 18 residues. Per germline, CDR1 MNHEY and CDR2 SVGEGT. Deletions cut 2 bases from V and 4 bases from J, with 20 bases between. The CDR3 sequence: CASSYPRRGPWGTGELFF. DNA for the CDR3: TGTGCCAGCAGTTACCCAAGACGAGGGCCCTGGGGCACCGGGGAGCTGTTTTTT.

The chain links TRBV13 to TRBJ2-4; maybe TRBD1 (5 bases). The V gene lost 5 bases and the J gene lost 0 bases, with 11 bases spanning the gap. Germline values: CDR1 PRHDT, CDR2 FYEKMQ (reference sequence). The CDR3 runs 15 residues. CDR3 DNA: TGTGCCAGCAGCCAGCGACAGACAGCCAAAAACATTCAGTACTTC. Its translation is CASSQRQTAKNIQYF.

This clonotype appeared a few times. The junction departs from germline at one end; a sequencing error may be responsible. The V gene is TRBV7-6, the J gene TRBJ2-3, with D uncertain. CDR1 SGHVS and CDR2 FNYEAQ come from the germline V gene. This CDR3 has 13 residues. CDR3 amino acids: CASSLYFGDTQYF. DNA of the CDR3: TGTGCTAGCAGCCTGTACTTCGGGGATACGCAGTATTTT.

This clonotype was recorded at least ten times. The gene calls are TRBV7-6 and TRBJ1-6; possibly TRBD1 for D (6 bases). The germline V gene has CDR1 SGHVS and CDR2 FNYEAQ. The CDR3 is made up of 19 amino acids. V lost 1 base and J 3 bases, leaving 19 bases between the germline ends. The DNA of the CDR3 is TGTGCCAGCAGCTTAGGCCCCTTCATCCAAGGGGGCTATAATTCACCCCTCCACTTT. Amino acids: CASSLGPFIQGGYNSPLHF.

The chain combines TRBV6-1 with TRBJ2-2, with 9 bases fitting TRBD1. V shed 6 bases, J shed 3 bases, and the junction held 5 bases outside the gene matches. CDR1 is MNHNS, CDR2 SASEGT, per germline. The CDR3 consists of 15 residues. The CDR3 DNA follows: TGTGCCAGCAGATCCGGACAGGGGCACACCGGGGAGCTGTTTTTT. Its translation is CASRSGQGHTGELFF.

This clonotype was counted only a few times. The V gene is TRBV9, the J gene TRBJ1-4, with D possibly TRBD1 on 6 matching bases. The CDR3 sequence is 17 residues long. Trimming shortened V by 3 bases and J by 0 bases, and 15 bases separated the two germline ends. In germline, CDR1 is SGDLS, CDR2 YYNGEE. This CDR3 is CASSEGVAVPTNEKLFF. CDR3 sequence (DNA): TGTGCCAGCAGCGAGGGGGTGGCAGTACCAACTAATGAAAAACTGTTTTTT.

The chain employs TRBV14 and TRBJ2-3, with 7 bases fitting TRBD2. The CDR3 loop spans 16 amino acids. The germline CDR1 and CDR2 sequences are SGHDN and FVKESK. The V and J ends lost 2 bases and 2 bases, in that order; junction bases with no gene match: 7. The CDR3 spells CASSQSTRGYTDTQYF. The DNA for the CDR3 is TGTGCCAGCAGCCAATCAACGCGGGGGTACACAGATACGCAGTATTTT. Full variable domain (missing parts from reference TRBV14 and TRBJ2-3): EAGVTQFPSHSVIEKGQTVTLRCDPISGHDNLYWYRRVMGKEIKFLLHFVKESKQDESGMPNNRFLAERTGGTYSTLKVQPAELEDSGVYFCASSQSTRGYTDTQYFGPGTRLTVL.

The rearrangement joins TRBV7-2 to TRBJ2-7; 8 bases line up with TRBD2. There are 15 residues in the CDR3. The germline V gene has CDR1 SGHTA and CDR2 FQGNSA. V trimming: 1 base; J trimming: 5 bases; junction bases outside the gene matches: 7. CDR3 sequence reads: CASSLEVGGVHEQYF. CDR3 coding DNA: TGTGCCAGCAGCTTAGAGGTCGGGGGGGTCCACGAGCAGTACTTC. The full variable domain, with the rest looked up from reference TRBV7-2 and TRBJ2-7, is GAGVSQSPSNKVTEKGKDVELRCDPISGHTALYWYRQSLGQGLEFLIYFQGNSAPDKSGLPSDRFSAERTGGSVSTLTIQRTQQEDSAVYLCASSLEVGGVHEQYFGPGTRLTVT.

The V call is TRBV11-2, the J call TRBJ2-2; D is unresolved. CDR1 and CDR2 from the germline V gene are SGHAT and FQNNGV. This CDR3 is built from 14 residues. V lost 1 base and J lost 4, with 7 bases in between. The CDR3 DNA is TGTGCCAGCAGCTTAGTCTACGGCACCGGGGAGCTGTTTTTT. Its protein product is CASSLVYGTGELFF.

The rearrangement uses TRBV19 and TRBJ1-1; the match to TRBD1 covers 7 bases. CDR3 length: 18 amino acids. V lost 0 bases and J lost 0; bases outside the gene matches: 10. Germline lookup yields CDR1 LNHDA and CDR2 SQIVND (reference sequence). The CDR3 DNA sequence: TGTGCCAGTAGTATAGATAGGTGGGGGGACAGAATGAACACTGAAGCTTTCTTT. This translates into CASSIDRWGDRMNTEAFF.

Ten or more counts support this clonotype. V usage is TRBV5-6 and J usage is TRBJ2-1; 8 bases are shared with TRBD2. The junction had 4 bases not matched to a gene; V was cut back by 2 bases and J by 0 bases. Germline CDR1 SGHDT, CDR2 YYEEEE. The CDR3 spans 16 residues. CDR3 DNA sequence: TGTGCCAGCAGCTTTGCGGGGGGCAGCTCCTACAATGAGCAGTTCTTC. It specifies CASSFAGGSSYNEQFF.

This clonotype has just a few counts. The chain recombines TRBV27 with TRBJ2-7, with D possibly being TRBD1 (6 bases). Between the trimmed V and J ends, which lost 10 bases and 0 bases, there was a span of 19 bases. The CDR3 sequence is 15 residues long. Germline V gene sequence: CDR1 MNHEY, CDR2 SMNVEV (reference sequence). The CDR3 is CATKSTTGYSYEQYV. DNA of the CDR3: TGTGCCACCAAATCGACGACAGGCTACTCCTACGAGCAGTACGTC.

This clonotype came up once. The chain links TRBV7-9 to TRBJ2-1, with no clear D. CDR3 length equals 17 residues. Trimming cost V 3 bases and J 0 bases, with 15 bases left between them. Germline assignment: CDR1 SEHNR and CDR2 FQNEAQ (reference sequence). CDR3: CASSFPIQQRSYNEQFF. The CDR3, as DNA: TGTGCCAGCAGCTTCCCTATCCAACAGCGCTCCTACAATGAGCAGTTCTTC.

This clonotype came up once. The chain combines TRBV6-6 with TRBJ2-2; TRBD1 aligns across 8 bases. CDR1 is MNHNY and CDR2 is SVGAGI in the germline V gene (reference sequence). The V gene end was trimmed by 1 base and the J gene end by 1 base; junction bases not matched to a gene: 2. The CDR3 sequence is 16 residues long. For the CDR3, the DNA is TGTGCCAGCAGTTACTTGACAGGGGTGAACACCGGGGAGCTGTTTTTT. It codes for CASSYLTGVNTGELFF.

This clonotype was seen repeatedly, ten times or more. The V gene is TRBV4-1, the J gene TRBJ2-1; maybe TRBD1 (6 bases). Trimming took off 2 bases at V and 0 bases at J, with 11 bases between the two ends. Germline loops: CDR1 MGHRA, CDR2 YSYEKL. The CDR3 runs 16 residues. The CDR3 DNA is TGCGCCAGCAGCCAAACCGACAGGAGCTCCTACAATGAGCAGTTCTTC. This codes for CASSQTDRSSYNEQFF.